Listed here are 7 T cell receptor beta chains from one sample, sequenced in a study of Ad26.COV2.S vaccination and SARS-CoV-2 variants. The repertoire was sequenced with immunoSEQ multiplex PCR; TCRdb's copy has only in-frame clones and lacks some. The sample shows about 220,000 clones, more than 75% of them seen only once. The treatment is: 19 received Ad26.COV2.S at low or high dose, single or two shots; 5 received placebo; per-sample allocation not given. The study sampled participants on day 63 after the first vaccine or placebo injection. The specimen was peripheral blood, collected in a trial of Ad26.COV2.S vaccine versus placebo. Source of these receptors: a person aged 18-65 years who received the Ad26.COV2.S COVID-19 vaccine or a placebo.

The rearrangement joins TRBV18 to TRBJ2-3; no clear D. The CDR3 totals 14 residues. V was clipped by 6 bases and J by 2 bases, with 12 bases between them. Germline V gives CDR1 KGHSH, CDR2 LQKENI. CDR3 coding DNA: TGTGCCAGCTCCCCTGGGGATTTCACAGATACGCAGTATTTT. Its protein product is CASSPGDFTDTQYF.

This clone showed up just once. The genes are TRBV13 and TRBJ2-3; D gene uncertain. CDR3 length equals 16 residues. V lost 4 bases and J 3 bases, leaving 17 bases between the germline ends. Germline values: CDR1 PRHDT, CDR2 FYEKMQ (reference sequence). CDR3 bases: TGTGCCAGCAGCTCTCCTCGGCCCGTGGGGACAGATACGCAGTATTTT. Protein: CASSSPRPVGTDTQYF.

This clone was found once. The chain is built from TRBV28 and TRBJ1-5; the match to TRBD1 covers 10 bases. Looked up from germline, CDR1 is MDHEN and CDR2 is SYDVKM. The CDR3 runs 15 residues. After removal of 5 bases from V and 4 bases from J, the junction contained 5 bases not matched to a gene. The CDR3: CASSPGTGANQPQHF. The CDR3 DNA sequence: TGTGCCAGCAGTCCCGGGACAGGGGCAAATCAGCCCCAGCATTTT.

This clone was seen just once. V is TRBV9 and J is TRBJ2-3; D is uncertain. The CDR3 totals 14 residues. Trimming removed 0 bases from V and 0 bases from J, with 5 bases in between. CDR1 is SGDLS, CDR2 YYNGEE, per germline. The CDR3 is CASSVDTSTDTQYF. In nucleotides, the CDR3 is TGTGCCAGCAGCGTAGACACTAGCACAGATACGCAGTATTTT.

The chain joins TRBV4-3 to TRBJ1-2; D not certain. CDR3 length: 14 amino acids. The V gene lost 2 bases and the J gene lost 7 bases, with 14 bases spanning the gap. Germline V gives CDR1 LGHNA, CDR2 YSLEER. The CDR3 bases are TGCGCCAGCAGCCAATCAAACAGCTGGGGTGGCTACACCTTC. Its translation: CASSQSNSWGGYTF.

V and J are TRBV19 and TRBJ2-1; tentatively, D is TRBD2 (6 bases). The germline CDR1 and CDR2 sequences are LNHDA and SQIVND (reference sequence). Trimming stripped 7 bases from V and 2 bases from J, with 9 bases between. The CDR3 sequence is 13 residues long. Here the CDR3 reads CASKGGTYNEQFF. CDR3 DNA sequence: TGTGCCAGTAAGGGCGGGACCTACAATGAGCAGTTCTTC.

The V and J genes are TRBV10-2 and TRBJ2-3; 13 nucleotides align to TRBD2. Germline assignment: CDR1 WSHSY and CDR2 SAAADI. The CDR3 consists of 17 residues. After removal of 6 bases from V and 2 bases from J, the junction contained 8 bases not matched to a gene. The CDR3 sequence: CASRLLAGGYPTDTQYF. Here the CDR3 DNA reads TGCGCCAGCAGACTACTAGCGGGGGGGTACCCCACAGATACGCAGTATTTT.